This T cell receptor beta chain originates from a study of T cell responses to AZD1222 COVID-19 vaccine. Study-wide results and limits: Unmutated variant regions are reportedly the target of nearly half of TCRs that are spike-specific. Donors were chiefly white British, with a greater number of females, and clonal diversity was perhaps underestimated. Of the AZD1222 recipients, only 5 or 6 were seropositive at baseline.

Turning to this clone: Its antigen remains unknown.

Clones were read by immunoSEQ multiplex PCR, and TCRdb kept only the in-frame ones, dropping some. The data contain roughly 140,000 clones, about 91% of them seen just once; the ten biggest clones take up about 16%. This CDR3 region has 14 residues. The germline V gene encodes CDR1 KGHSH and CDR2 LQKENI. V was cut by 6 bases and J by 4 bases, with 15 bases left in between. The sequence was obtained from an adult in good health. The genes are TRBV18 and TRBJ2-5, with D possibly TRBD2 on 6 matching bases. Here the sequenced sample was peripheral blood, taken on day 0 of AZD1222 vaccination. This CDR3 reads CASSVSSVGETQYF. The CDR3 DNA follows: TGTGCCAGCTCCGTTTCTAGCGTGGGAGAGACCCAGTACTTC.